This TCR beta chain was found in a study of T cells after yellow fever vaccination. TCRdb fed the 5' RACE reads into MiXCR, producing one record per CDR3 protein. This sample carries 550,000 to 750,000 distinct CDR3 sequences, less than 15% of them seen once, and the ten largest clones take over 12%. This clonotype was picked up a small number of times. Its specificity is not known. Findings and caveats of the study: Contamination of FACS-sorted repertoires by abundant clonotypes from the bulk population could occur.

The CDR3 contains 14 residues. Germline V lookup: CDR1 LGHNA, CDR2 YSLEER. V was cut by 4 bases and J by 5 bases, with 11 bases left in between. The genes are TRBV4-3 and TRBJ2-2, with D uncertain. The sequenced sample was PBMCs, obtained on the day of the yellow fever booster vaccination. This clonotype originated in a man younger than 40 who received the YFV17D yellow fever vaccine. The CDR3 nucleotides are TGCGCCAGCAGCCCCACCCACCAGACCGGGGAGCTGTTTTTT. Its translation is CASSPTHQTGELFF.